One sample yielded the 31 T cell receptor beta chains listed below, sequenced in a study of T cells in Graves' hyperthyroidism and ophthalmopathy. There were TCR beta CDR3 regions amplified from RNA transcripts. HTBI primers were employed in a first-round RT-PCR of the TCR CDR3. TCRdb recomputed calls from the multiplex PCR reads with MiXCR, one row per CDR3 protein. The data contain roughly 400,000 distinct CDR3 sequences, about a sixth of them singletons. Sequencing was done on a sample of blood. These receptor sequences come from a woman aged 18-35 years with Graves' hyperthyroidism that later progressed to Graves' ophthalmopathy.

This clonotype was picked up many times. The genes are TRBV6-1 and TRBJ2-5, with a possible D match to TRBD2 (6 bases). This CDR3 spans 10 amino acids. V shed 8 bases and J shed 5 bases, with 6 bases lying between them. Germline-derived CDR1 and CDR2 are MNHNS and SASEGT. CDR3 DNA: TGTGCCAGCGGGAGGGAGACCCAGTACTTC. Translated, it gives CASGRETQYF.

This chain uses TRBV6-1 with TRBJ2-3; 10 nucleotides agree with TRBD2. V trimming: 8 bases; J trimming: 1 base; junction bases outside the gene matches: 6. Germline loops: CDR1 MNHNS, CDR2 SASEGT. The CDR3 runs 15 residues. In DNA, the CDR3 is TGTGCCAGCGGGGTAGCGGGAGGAGGCACAGATACGCAGTATTTT. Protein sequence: CASGVAGGGTDTQYF.

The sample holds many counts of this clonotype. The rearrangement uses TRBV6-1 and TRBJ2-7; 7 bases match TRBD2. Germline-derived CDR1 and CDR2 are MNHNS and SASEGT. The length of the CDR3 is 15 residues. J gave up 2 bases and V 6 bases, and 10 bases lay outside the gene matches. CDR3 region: CASSPLGSGTYEQYF. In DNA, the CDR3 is TGTGCCAGCAGCCCCCTAGGGAGCGGGACCTACGAGCAGTACTTC.

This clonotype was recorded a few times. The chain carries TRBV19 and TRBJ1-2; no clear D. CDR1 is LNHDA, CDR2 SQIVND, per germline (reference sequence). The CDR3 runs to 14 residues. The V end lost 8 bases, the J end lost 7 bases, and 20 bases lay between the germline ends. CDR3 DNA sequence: TGTGCCAGTCGGGCGGAGCCTCCTCGAGGTGGCTACACCTTC. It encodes CASRAEPPRGGYTF.

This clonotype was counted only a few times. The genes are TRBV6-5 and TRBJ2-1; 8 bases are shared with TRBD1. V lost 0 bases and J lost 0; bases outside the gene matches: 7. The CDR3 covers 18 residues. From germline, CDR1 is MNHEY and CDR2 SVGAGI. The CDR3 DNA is TGTGCCAGCAGTTACTCAGGCAGGGGGCGAAGCTCCTACAATGAGCAGTTCTTC. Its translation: CASSYSGRGRSSYNEQFF.

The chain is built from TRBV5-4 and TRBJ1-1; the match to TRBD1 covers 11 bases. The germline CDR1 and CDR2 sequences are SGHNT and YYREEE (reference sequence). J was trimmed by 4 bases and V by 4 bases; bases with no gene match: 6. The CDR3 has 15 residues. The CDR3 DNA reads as TGTGCCAGCAGCACCGGACAGGGGGCAGGCACTGAAGCTTTCTTT. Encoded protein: CASSTGQGAGTEAFF.

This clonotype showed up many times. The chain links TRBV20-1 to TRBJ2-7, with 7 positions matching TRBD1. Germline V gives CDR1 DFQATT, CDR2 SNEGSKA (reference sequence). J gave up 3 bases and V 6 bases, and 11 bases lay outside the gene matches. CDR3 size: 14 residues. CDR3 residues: CSATGDRIVYEQYF. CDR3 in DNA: TGCAGTGCCACAGGGGATCGGATAGTCTACGAGCAGTACTTC.

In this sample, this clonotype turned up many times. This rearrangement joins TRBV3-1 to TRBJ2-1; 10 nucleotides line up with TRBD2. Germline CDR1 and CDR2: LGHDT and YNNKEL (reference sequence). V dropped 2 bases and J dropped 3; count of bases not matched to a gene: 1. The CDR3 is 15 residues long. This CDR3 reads CASSQTSGDYNEQFF. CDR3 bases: TGTGCCAGCAGCCAAACTAGCGGGGACTACAATGAGCAGTTCTTC.

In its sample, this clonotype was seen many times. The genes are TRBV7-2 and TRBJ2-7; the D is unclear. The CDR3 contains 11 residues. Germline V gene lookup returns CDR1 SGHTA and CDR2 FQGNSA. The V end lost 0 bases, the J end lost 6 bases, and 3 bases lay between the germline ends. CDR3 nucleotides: TGTGCCAGCAGCTTAGCGGTCGAGCAGTACTTC. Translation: CASSLAVEQYF.

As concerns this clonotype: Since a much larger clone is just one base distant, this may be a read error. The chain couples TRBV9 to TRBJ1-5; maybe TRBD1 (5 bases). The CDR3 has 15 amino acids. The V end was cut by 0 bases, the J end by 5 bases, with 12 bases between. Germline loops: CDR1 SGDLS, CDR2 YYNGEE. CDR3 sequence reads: CASSVAAGVDQPQHF. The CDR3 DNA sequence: TGTGCCAGCAGCGTAGCGGCGGGGGTGGATCAGCCCCAGCATTTT.

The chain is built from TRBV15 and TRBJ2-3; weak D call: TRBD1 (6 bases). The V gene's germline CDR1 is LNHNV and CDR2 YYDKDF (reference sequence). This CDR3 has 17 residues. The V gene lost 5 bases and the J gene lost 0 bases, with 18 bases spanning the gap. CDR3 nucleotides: TGTGCCACCAGCGTATCGACCGGGACACCTAGCACAGATACGCAGTATTTT. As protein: CATSVSTGTPSTDTQYF.

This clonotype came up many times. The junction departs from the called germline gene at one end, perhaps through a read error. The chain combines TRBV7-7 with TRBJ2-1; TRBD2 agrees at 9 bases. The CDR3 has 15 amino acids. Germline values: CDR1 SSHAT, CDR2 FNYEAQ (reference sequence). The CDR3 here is CASSLTSGEGGEQFF. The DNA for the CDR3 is TGTGCTAGCAGTCTGACTAGCGGAGAGGGGGGTGAGCAGTTCTTC.

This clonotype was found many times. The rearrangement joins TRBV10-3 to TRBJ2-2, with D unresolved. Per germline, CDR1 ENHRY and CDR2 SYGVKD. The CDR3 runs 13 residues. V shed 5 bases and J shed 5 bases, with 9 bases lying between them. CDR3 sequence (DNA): TGTGCCATCAGTTACGGGTGGACCGGGGAGCTGTTTTTT. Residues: CAISYGWTGELFF.

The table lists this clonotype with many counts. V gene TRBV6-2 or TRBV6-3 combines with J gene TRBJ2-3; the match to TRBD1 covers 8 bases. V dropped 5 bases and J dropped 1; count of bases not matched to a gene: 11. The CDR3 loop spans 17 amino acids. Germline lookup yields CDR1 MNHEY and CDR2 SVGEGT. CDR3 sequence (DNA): TGTGCCAGCAGTGCCCCCCGACAGGGGTGGGGCACAGATACGCAGTATTTT. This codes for CASSAPRQGWGTDTQYF.

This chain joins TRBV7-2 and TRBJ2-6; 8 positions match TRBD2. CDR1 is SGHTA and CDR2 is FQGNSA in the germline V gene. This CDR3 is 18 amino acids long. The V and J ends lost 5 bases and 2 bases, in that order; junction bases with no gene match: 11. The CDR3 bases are TGTGCCAGCAGCCCGGAGAGGACTAGCCTTGCTGGGGCCAACGTCCTGACTTTC. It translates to CASSPERTSLAGANVLTF. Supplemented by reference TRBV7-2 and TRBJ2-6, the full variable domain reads GAGVSQSPSNKVTEKGKDVELRCDPISGHTALYWYRQSLGQGLEFLIYFQGNSAPDKSGLPSDRFSAERTGGSVSTLTIQRTQQEDSAVYLCASSPERTSLAGANVLTFGAGSRLTVL.

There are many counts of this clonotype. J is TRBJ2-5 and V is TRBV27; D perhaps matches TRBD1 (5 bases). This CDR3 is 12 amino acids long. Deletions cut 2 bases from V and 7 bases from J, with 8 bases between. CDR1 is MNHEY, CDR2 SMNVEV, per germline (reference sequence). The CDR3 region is CASSLDRVTQYF. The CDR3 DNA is TGTGCCAGCAGTTTAGACAGAGTGACCCAGTACTTC.

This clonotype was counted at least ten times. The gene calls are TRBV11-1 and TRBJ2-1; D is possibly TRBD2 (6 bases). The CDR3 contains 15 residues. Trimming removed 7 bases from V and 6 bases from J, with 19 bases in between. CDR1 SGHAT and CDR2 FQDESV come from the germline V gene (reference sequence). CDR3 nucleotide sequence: TGTGCCAGCAAGATAGCGGAGAGTTTGGCCAATGAGCAGTTCTTC. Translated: CASKIAESLANEQFF.

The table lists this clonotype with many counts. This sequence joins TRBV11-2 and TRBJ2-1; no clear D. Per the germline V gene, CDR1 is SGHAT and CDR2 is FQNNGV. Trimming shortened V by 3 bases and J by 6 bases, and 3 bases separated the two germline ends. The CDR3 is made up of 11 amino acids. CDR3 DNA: TGTGCCAGCAGCTTCCTCAATGAGCAGTTCTTC. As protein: CASSFLNEQFF.

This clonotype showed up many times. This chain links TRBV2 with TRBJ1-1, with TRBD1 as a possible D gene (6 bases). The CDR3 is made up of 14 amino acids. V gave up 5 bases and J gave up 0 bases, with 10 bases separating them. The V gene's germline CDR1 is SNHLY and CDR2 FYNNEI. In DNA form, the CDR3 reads TGTGCCAGCAGTTCCGGGACACTGAACACTGAAGCTTTCTTT. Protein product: CASSSGTLNTEAFF.

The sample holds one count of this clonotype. CDR3 residues: CAWSAGGGQPQHF. The DNA of the CDR3 is TGTGCCTGGAGTGCAGGGGGCGGTCAGCCCCAGCATTTT. The chain recombines TRBV30 with TRBJ1-5; 8 positions match TRBD1. The CDR3 is made up of 13 amino acids. Germline V CDR1 and CDR2: GTSNPN, SVGIG (reference sequence). The ends lost 1 base at V and 6 bases at J; junction bases unmatched: 2.

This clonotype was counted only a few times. The CDR3 here is CASSQGLAGGIHEQFF. As DNA, the CDR3 is TGTGCCAGCAGCCAAGGGTTAGCGGGAGGGATACATGAGCAGTTCTTC. This chain links TRBV3-1 with TRBJ2-1, with TRBD2 identical over 11 bases. J lost 8 bases, V lost 1 base, and 7 bases had no gene match. CDR1 LGHDT and CDR2 YNNKEL come from the germline V gene (reference sequence). The CDR3 contains 16 residues.

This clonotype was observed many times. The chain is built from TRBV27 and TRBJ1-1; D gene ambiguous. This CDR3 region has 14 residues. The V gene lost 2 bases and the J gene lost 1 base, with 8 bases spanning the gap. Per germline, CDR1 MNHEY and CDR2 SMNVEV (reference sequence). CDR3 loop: CASSLEQTNTEAFF. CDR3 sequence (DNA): TGTGCCAGCAGTTTAGAGCAGACGAACACTGAAGCTTTCTTT.

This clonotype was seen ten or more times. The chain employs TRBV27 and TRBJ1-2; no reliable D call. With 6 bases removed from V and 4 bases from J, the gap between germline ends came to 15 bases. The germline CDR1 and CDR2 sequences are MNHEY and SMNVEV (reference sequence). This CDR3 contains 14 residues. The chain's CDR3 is CASSWSHPGYGYTF. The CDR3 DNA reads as TGTGCCAGCAGCTGGTCTCACCCCGGCTATGGCTACACCTTC.

The CDR3 DNA reads TGTGCCAGCAGTTACACAGGGGGCAATTCACCCCTCCACTTT. Protein sequence: CASSYTGGNSPLHF. The gene calls are TRBV6-2 or TRBV6-3 and TRBJ1-6; 9 positions match TRBD1. From germline, CDR1 is MNHEY and CDR2 SVGEGT. This CDR3 spans 14 amino acids. The trim removed 2 bases at V and 7 bases at J, leaving 0 bases unmatched.

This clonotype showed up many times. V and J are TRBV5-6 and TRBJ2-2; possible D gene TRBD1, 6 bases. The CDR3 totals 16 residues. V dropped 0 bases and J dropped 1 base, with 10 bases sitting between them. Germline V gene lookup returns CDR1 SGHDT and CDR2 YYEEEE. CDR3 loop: CASSLGPGQNTGELFF. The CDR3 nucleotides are TGTGCCAGCAGCTTGGGTCCGGGACAGAACACCGGGGAGCTGTTTTTT.

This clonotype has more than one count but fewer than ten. The DNA for the CDR3 is TGTGCCAGCAGCCAATCTCCGACGGTTAATGAAAAACTGTTTTTT. Translated, it gives CASSQSPTVNEKLFF. The rearrangement uses TRBV3-1 and TRBJ1-4; D is unresolved. Between the trimmed V and J ends, which lost 2 bases and 4 bases, there was a span of 11 bases. The CDR3 runs 15 residues. CDR1 LGHDT and CDR2 YNNKEL come from the germline V gene (reference sequence).

CDR3 DNA sequence: TGTGCCAGCACCCCCGACAGGGGGAGAACCGGGGAGCTGTTTTTT. Amino acid sequence: CASTPDRGRTGELFF. The genes are TRBV12-3 or TRBV12-4 and TRBJ2-2; 9 bases are shared with TRBD1. This CDR3 comprises 15 residues. Trimming removed 7 bases from V and 5 bases from J; junction bases left unmatched: 8.

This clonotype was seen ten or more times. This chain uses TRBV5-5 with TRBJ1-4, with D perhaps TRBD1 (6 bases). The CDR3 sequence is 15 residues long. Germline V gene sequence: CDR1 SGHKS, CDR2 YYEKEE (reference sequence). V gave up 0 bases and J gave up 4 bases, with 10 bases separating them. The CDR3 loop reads CASSLEQGHNEKLFF. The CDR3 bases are TGTGCCAGCAGCTTGGAACAGGGCCATAATGAAAAACTGTTTTTT.

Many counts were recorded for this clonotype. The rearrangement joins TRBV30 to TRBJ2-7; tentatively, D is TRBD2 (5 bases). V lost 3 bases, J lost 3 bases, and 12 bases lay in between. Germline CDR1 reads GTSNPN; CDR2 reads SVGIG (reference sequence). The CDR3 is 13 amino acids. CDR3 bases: TGTGCCTGGAGCAGAGGGCGGATCTACGAGCAGTACTTC. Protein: CAWSRGRIYEQYF.

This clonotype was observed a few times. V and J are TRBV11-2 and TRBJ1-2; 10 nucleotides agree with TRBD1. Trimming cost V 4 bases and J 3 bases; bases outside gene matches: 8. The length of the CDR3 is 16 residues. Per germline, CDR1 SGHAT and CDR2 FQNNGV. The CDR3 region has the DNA TGTGCCAGCAGCTCATTATCCGGGACAGGGGACTATGGCTACACCTTC. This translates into CASSSLSGTGDYGYTF.

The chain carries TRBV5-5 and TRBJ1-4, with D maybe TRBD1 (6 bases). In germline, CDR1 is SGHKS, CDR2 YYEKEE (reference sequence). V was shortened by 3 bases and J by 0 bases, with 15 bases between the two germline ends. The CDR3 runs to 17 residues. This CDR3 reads CASSWLGGRATNEKLFF. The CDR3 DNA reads TGTGCCAGCAGCTGGTTAGGGGGACGAGCAACTAATGAAAAACTGTTTTTT.